This T cell receptor (beta chain) was identified in a study of identical twins. Concerning this clonotype: Since a much larger clone is just one base distant, this may be a read error.

The CDR3 sequence is 17 residues long. TCRdb reprocessed the 5' RACE reads via MiXCR and lists one record per CDR3 protein. The table lists 250,000 to 300,000 distinct CDR3 sequences, around 8.8% of them singletons, with 3% in the top ten. These data also featured in a second study, about yellow fever vaccine responses in identical twins.

The TCR sequence derives from a woman aged 18-30 years in good health. The V gene is TRBV12-3 or TRBV12-4, the J gene TRBJ2-1; 8 bases match TRBD2. Material: CD8+ T cells sorted from blood. CDR3 in amino acids: CACSLAGTPGLYNEQFF. CDR3 nucleotide sequence: TGTGCCTGCAGTTTAGCGGGGACTCCCGGATTGTACAATGAGCAGTTCTTC.